This T cell receptor (beta chain) came from a study of Graves' ophthalmopathy and Graves' hyperthyroidism. Study summary: In this cohort's terms, stable hyperthyroidism meant no ophthalmopathy by 18 months of follow-up.

Trimming at V came to 4 bases and at J to 4 bases, leaving 6 bases not matched to a gene. This CDR3 region has 14 residues. In germline, CDR1 is SGHAT, CDR2 FQNNGV. Amplifying from RNA transcripts, the study obtained TCR beta CDR3 regions. The workflow started with a first-round RT-PCR run with HTBI primers and then moved on to a second-round multiplex PCR. TCRdb re-analysed the multiplex PCR reads in MiXCR, keeping a single row per CDR3 protein. The sample gives about 600,000 distinct CDR3 sequences, less than 45% of which show up once; 3.5% to 5% is in the top ten. In the case of this clonotype: What it binds is unknown.

Excluded were patients with other autoimmune diseases, uncontrolled infections, pregnancy or lactation. Study-level findings and limits: Detection in blood was also observed for most expanded thyroid clonotypes above 0.001 frequency.

Input material: peripheral blood or thyroid tissue (not recorded which). This receptor was taken from an adult man with Graves' hyperthyroidism. V is TRBV11-2 and J is TRBJ1-1, with TRBD1 matching 7 bases. The CDR3 bases are TGTGCCAGCAGCTCAGGGGGTCGGAGCACTGAAGCTTTCTTT. Protein: CASSSGGRSTEAFF.